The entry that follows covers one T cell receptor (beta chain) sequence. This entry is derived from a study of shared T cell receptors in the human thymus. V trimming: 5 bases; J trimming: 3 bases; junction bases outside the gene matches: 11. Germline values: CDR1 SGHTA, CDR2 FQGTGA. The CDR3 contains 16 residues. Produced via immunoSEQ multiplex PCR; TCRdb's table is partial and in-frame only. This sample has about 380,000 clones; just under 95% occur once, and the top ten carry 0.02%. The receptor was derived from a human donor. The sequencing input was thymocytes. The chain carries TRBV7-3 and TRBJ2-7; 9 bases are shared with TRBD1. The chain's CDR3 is CASSAHRGPEDYEQYF. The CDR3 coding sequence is TGTGCCAGCAGCGCTCACAGGGGGCCGGAGGACTACGAGCAGTACTTC.